The rows below give T cell receptor beta chains drawn from one sample of a study of pediatric ulcerative colitis. Assay: immunoSEQ multiplex PCR; the TCRdb copy retains only in-frame clones and omits some. The sample shows 20,000 or so clones, about three quarters of them seen only once. Material: gut tissue. These receptors originate from a boy between 10 and 17 years old with severe ulcerative colitis. Both conserved end residues are part of each CDR3. Fields, in order: D gene, V gene, J gene, clone size, CDR3 protein, CDR3 DNA. A D gene is named only where the DNA matches it firmly. Some rows mark clone size as missing; the rest say once, few, many or name a class of expanded clone.

>.|TRBV6-5|TRBJ1-3|.
CASREGNTIYF
TGTGCCAGCAGGGAGGGAAACACCATATATTTT
>.|TRBV6-1|TRBJ2-7|.
CASSSGQTNYEQYF
TGTGCCAGCAGTTCAGGACAGACAAACTACGAGCAGTACTTC
>.|TRBV18|TRBJ2-2|.
CASSPRTGELFF
TGTGCCAGCTCCCCCAGGACCGGGGAGCTGTTTTTT
>TRBD1|TRBV15|TRBJ2-2|.
CATSSGTENTGELFF
TGTGCCACCAGCTCCGGGACAGAAAACACCGGGGAGCTGTTTTTT
>TRBD1|TRBV4-1|TRBJ1-3|.
CASSQDFATGGGDRESNTIYF
TGCGCCAGCAGCCAAGATTTTGCCACCGGCGGCGGGGACAGGGAGTCAAACACCATATATTTT
>.|TRBV19|TRBJ1-2|.
CASSPYDGFYGYTF
TGTGCCAGTAGCCCATACGATGGCTTCTATGGCTACACCTTC
>TRBD1|TRBV19|TRBJ1-6|.
CASSSRPQGDWGSPLHF
TGTGCCAGTAGTAGCAGACCACAGGGGGATTGGGGTTCACCCCTCCACTTT
>.|TRBV4-3|TRBJ2-2|.
CASSQDRIGELFF
TGCGCCAGCAGCCAAGATCGGATCGGGGAGCTGTTTTTT
>TRBD1|TRBV5-1|TRBJ1-2|.
CASGIGTGLNYGYTF
TGCGCCAGTGGAATCGGGACAGGATTAAACTATGGCTACACCTTC
>.|TRBV7-9|TRBJ1-2|few
CASSLAVASDGYTF
TGTGCCAGCAGCTTAGCGGTGGCTTCGGATGGCTACACCTTC
>.|TRBV7-3|TRBJ2-7|.
CASSLSRNNEQYF
TGTGCCAGCAGCTTAAGTAGAAACAACGAGCAGTACTTC
>TRBD2|TRBV9|TRBJ2-7|.
CASSEGGLAETYEQYF
TGTGCCAGCAGCGAGGGTGGACTAGCGGAAACCTACGAGCAGTACTTC
>.|TRBV5-1|TRBJ1-3|.
CASSYGRSPSSGNTIYF
TGCGCCAGCAGCTACGGACGCAGCCCGAGCTCTGGAAACACCATATATTTT
>TRBD2|TRBV4-3|TRBJ2-1|.
CASSQDGPAGGNRNEQFF
TGCGCCAGCAGCCAAGATGGCCCAGCGGGGGGGAATCGCAATGAGCAGTTCTTC
>.|TRBV2|TRBJ1-2|.
CASSFQGNYGYTF
TGTGCCAGCAGTTTTCAGGGGAACTATGGCTACACCTTC
>.|TRBV10-3|TRBJ1-1|.
CAITKDRRTEAFF
TGTGCCATCACCAAGGACAGACGCACTGAAGCTTTCTTT
>.|TRBV19|TRBJ1-1|.
CASSIGSFTEAFF
TGTGCCAGTAGTATAGGATCCTTCACTGAAGCTTTCTTT
>.|TRBV5-1|TRBJ1-1|.
CASTPRAGVNTEAFF
TGCGCCAGCACCCCGAGGGCAGGGGTGAACACTGAAGCTTTCTTT
>.|TRBV6-6|TRBJ2-7|.
CASSYSDEQYF
TGTGCCAGCAGTTACTCGGATGAGCAGTACTTC
>.|TRBV5-1|TRBJ2-2|.
CASSFTADTGELFF
TGCGCCAGCAGCTTCACGGCAGACACCGGGGAGCTGTTTTTT
>TRBD1|TRBV7-8|TRBJ1-2|.
CASSLSGQGTYGYTF
TGTGCCAGCAGCTTAAGCGGACAGGGAACATATGGCTACACCTTC
>.|TRBV29-1|TRBJ2-3|.
CSVGGLGGPTDTQYF
TGCAGCGTTGGGGGCTTGGGTGGGCCCACAGATACGCAGTATTTT
>.|TRBV10-2|TRBJ1-5|.
CASNPGRGQPQHF
TGCGCCAGCAACCCGGGGAGAGGACAGCCCCAGCATTTT
>.|TRBV4-3|TRBJ1-1|few
CASSPNTGTGGTEAFF
TGCGCCAGCAGTCCGAATACCGGGACCGGGGGGACTGAAGCTTTCTTT
>.|TRBV28|TRBJ1-2|.
CASSSTRQDNYGYTF
TGTGCCAGCAGTTCAACACGACAGGATAACTATGGCTACACCTTC
>.|TRBV5-1|TRBJ1-1|.
CASSQTGSNTEAFF
TGCGCCAGCAGTCAGACAGGATCGAACACTGAAGCTTTCTTT
>.|TRBV2|TRBJ2-2|few
CASSRGNTGELFF
TGTGCCAGCAGTAGGGGAAACACCGGGGAGCTGTTTTTT
>.|TRBV5-4|TRBJ2-6|.
CASSPEISGVANVLTF
TGTGCCAGCAGCCCGGAGATCTCTGGGGTGGCCAACGTCCTGACTTTC
>.|TRBV19|TRBJ1-3|.
CGTRSMAPGNTIYF
TGTGGCACACGGTCAATGGCCCCTGGAAACACCATATATTTT
>.|TRBV2|TRBJ2-5|few
CASSWNQETQYF
TGTGCCAGCAGTTGGAATCAAGAGACCCAGTACTTC
>TRBD1|TRBV6-6|TRBJ1-2|few
CASSPGQGANGYTF
TGTGCCAGCAGTCCGGGACAGGGGGCGAATGGCTACACCTTC
>.|TRBV7-2|TRBJ2-3|few
CASSWSGATDTQYF
TGTGCCAGCAGCTGGTCAGGGGCCACAGATACGCAGTATTTT
>.|TRBV6-6|TRBJ1-1|.
CASVRVVNTEAFF
TGTGCCAGTGTTCGGGTCGTGAACACTGAAGCTTTCTTT
>.|TRBV29-1|TRBJ2-3|.
CSVEMWGASQYF
TGCAGCGTTGAAATGTGGGGGGCGTCGCAGTATTTT
>.|TRBV19|TRBJ1-1|.
CASQYQVDTEAFF
TGTGCCAGCCAGTACCAAGTCGACACTGAAGCTTTCTTT
>.|TRBV29-1|TRBJ1-2|.
CSVTSPDRGYTF
TGCAGCGTCACCTCCCCGGACCGTGGCTACACCTTC
>.|TRBV6-6|TRBJ1-4|.
CASSYEGATNEKLFF
TGTGCCAGCAGTTACGAGGGAGCAACTAATGAAAAACTGTTTTTT
>TRBD1|TRBV6-1|TRBJ2-1|.
CASSELDRVAGEQFF
TGTGCCAGCAGTGAACTAGACAGGGTAGCAGGTGAGCAGTTCTTC
>TRBD2|TRBV4-1|TRBJ2-1|.
CASSQRFSGGMTNNEQFF
TGCGCCAGCAGCCAACGTTTTAGCGGGGGCATGACAAACAATGAGCAGTTCTTC
>TRBD1|TRBV5-6|TRBJ2-5|.
CASSPSPGQEETQYF
TGTGCCAGCAGCCCCTCCCCGGGACAGGAAGAGACCCAGTACTTC
>.|TRBV6-6|TRBJ2-1|.
CASRANPGNGVDEQFF
TGTGCCAGCAGAGCGAACCCGGGTAACGGGGTTGATGAGCAGTTCTTC
>.|TRBV6-6|TRBJ2-5|.
CASTTPSSHQTQYF
TGTGCCAGCACAACGCCCAGTTCTCACCAGACCCAGTACTTC
>TRBD1|TRBV5-1|TRBJ1-4|.
CASSYGQGSGVEKLFF
TGCGCCAGCAGCTACGGACAGGGAAGTGGCGTTGAAAAACTGTTTTTT
>.|TRBV29-1|TRBJ2-7|.
CSVAPGPVDHRYF
TGCAGCGTTGCCCCCGGGCCGGTGGATCATCGGTACTTC
>TRBD2|TRBV2|TRBJ2-3|.
CASSQRPTSGWGTDTQYF
TGTGCCAGCAGCCAACGCCCGACTAGCGGTTGGGGCACAGATACGCAGTATTTT
>.|TRBV7-9|TRBJ1-1|once
CASSFDSVQTTEAFF
TGTGCCAGCAGCTTTGATTCCGTTCAAACCACTGAAGCTTTCTTT
>.|TRBV28|TRBJ1-2|.
CASKRVGSDYTF
TGTGCCAGCAAACGGGTAGGGTCGGACTACACCTTC
>.|TRBV2|TRBJ1-6|.
CASSGTYNSPLHF
TGTGCCAGCAGTGGCACCTATAATTCACCCCTCCACTTT
>.|TRBV6-5|TRBJ1-6|few
CASSYGQLNSPLHF
TGTGCCAGCAGTTATGGACAGCTTAATTCACCCCTCCACTTT
>.|TRBV10-3|TRBJ2-3|.
CAISGREIPDTQYF
TGTGCCATCTCCGGGAGAGAAATACCAGATACGCAGTATTTT